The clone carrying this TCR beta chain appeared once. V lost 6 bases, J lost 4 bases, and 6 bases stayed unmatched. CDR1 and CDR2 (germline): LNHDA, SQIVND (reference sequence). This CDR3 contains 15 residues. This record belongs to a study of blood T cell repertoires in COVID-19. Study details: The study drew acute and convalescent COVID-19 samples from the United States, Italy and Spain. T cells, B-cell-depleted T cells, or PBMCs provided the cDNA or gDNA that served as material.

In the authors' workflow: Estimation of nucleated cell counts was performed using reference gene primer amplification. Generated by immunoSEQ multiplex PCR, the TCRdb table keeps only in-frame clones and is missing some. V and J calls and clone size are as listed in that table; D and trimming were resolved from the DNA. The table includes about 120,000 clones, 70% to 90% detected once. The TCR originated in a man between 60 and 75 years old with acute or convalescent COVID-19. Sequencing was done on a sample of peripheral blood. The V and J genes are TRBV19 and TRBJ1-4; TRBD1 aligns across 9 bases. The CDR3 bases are TGTGCCAGTAGCACCGGGACAGGGCATAATGAAAAACTGTTTTTT. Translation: CASSTGTGHNEKLFF.